This entry lists 23 T cell receptor beta chains sequenced from one sample in a study of cytomegalovirus exposure and HLA in healthy donors. PCR amplification relied on 60 Vbeta primers (plus 13 Jbeta primers). This table comes from immunoSEQ multiplex PCR, and its TCRdb copy is limited to in-frame clones, with some not included. The sample yields some 120,000 clones, roughly two thirds seen once. Sequencing was carried out using PBMCs. Source of these receptors: a man aged 30 to 45 in good health and CMV-seropositive.

The V call is TRBV25-1, the J call TRBJ1-2; 8 bases line up with TRBD1. Trimming took 5 bases from V and 4 from J; bases not matched to a gene: 6. The CDR3 sequence is 14 residues long. The germline V gene has CDR1 MGHDK and CDR2 SYGVNS. The CDR3: CASSPQGARYGYTF. In nucleotides, the CDR3 is TGTGCCAGCAGTCCCCAGGGGGCTCGCTATGGCTACACCTTC.

The V and J genes are TRBV4-1 and TRBJ1-1, with 7 positions matching TRBD1. After removal of 4 bases from V and 9 bases from J, the junction contained 17 bases not matched to a gene. The germline CDR1 and CDR2 sequences are MGHRA and YSYEKL. CDR3 length: 16 amino acids. The CDR3 is CASSLPNGQEDTKAFF. In nucleotides, the CDR3 is TGCGCCAGCAGCCTTCCGAATGGACAGGAAGACACCAAAGCTTTCTTT.

The CDR3 DNA follows: TGCGCCAGCAGCATAACCGGGACTAGTCCTGCTGAGCAGTTCTTC. Translated, it gives CASSITGTSPAEQFF. The rearrangement links TRBV5-1 to TRBJ2-1; 8 positions match TRBD2. The CDR3 spans 15 residues. V gave up 4 bases and J gave up 9 bases; unmatched junction bases: 12. Germline CDR1 SGHRS, CDR2 YFSETQ.

V gene TRBV13 combines with J gene TRBJ2-1; D gene ambiguous. Per the germline V gene, CDR1 is PRHDT and CDR2 is FYEKMQ (reference sequence). V lost 0 bases, J lost 2 bases, and 8 bases lay in between. The CDR3 loop spans 15 amino acids. This CDR3 is CASSLGSPAYNEQFF. The CDR3 DNA reads TGTGCCAGCAGCTTAGGCTCCCCAGCCTACAATGAGCAGTTCTTC.

This clone occurred a few times. The genes are TRBV5-1 and TRBJ2-2; TRBD2 agrees at 7 bases. The CDR3 covers 17 residues. J gave up 6 bases and V 4 bases, and 15 bases lay outside the gene matches. Germline V gene sequence: CDR1 SGHRS, CDR2 YFSETQ. The CDR3 nucleotides read TGCGCCAGCAGCCCATCGCGTGGGAGGGCCCTTCCCGGGGAGCTGTTTTTT. It yields the protein CASSPSRGRALPGELFF.

The V gene is TRBV7-2, the J gene TRBJ1-2, with 9 bases fitting TRBD1. Germline V gene data show CDR1 as SGHTA and CDR2 as FQGNSA. V lost 4 bases and J lost 3; bases outside the gene matches: 3. The CDR3 is made up of 14 amino acids. CDR3 coding DNA: TGTGCCAGCAGCTACCGACAGGGGGACTATGGCTACACCTTC. It translates to CASSYRQGDYGYTF.

The chain joins TRBV7-2 to TRBJ2-4; tentative D call: TRBD2 (6 bases). This CDR3 is built from 19 residues. Germline V CDR1 and CDR2: SGHTA, FQGNSA. The V and J ends lost 1 base and 0 bases respectively, with 19 bases between them. CDR3 sequence: CASSLGGVGREQAKNIQYF. The CDR3 coding sequence is TGTGCCAGCAGCTTAGGGGGGGTGGGACGCGAGCAAGCCAAAAACATTCAGTACTTC.

The chain links TRBV4-3 to TRBJ2-7; a possible D gene is TRBD1 (6 bases). V was shortened by 1 base and J by 5 bases, with 12 bases between the two germline ends. This CDR3 comprises 14 residues. Germline assignment: CDR1 LGHNA and CDR2 YSLEER. The CDR3 DNA sequence: TGCGCCAGCAGCCAAGTCTCAGGGGATCACGAGCAGTACTTC. Residues: CASSQVSGDHEQYF.

Here the CDR3 reads CASSATHDPRVVPPPGELFF. The CDR3 region has the DNA TGTGCCAGCAGTGCCACCCACGACCCCCGGGTAGTTCCCCCCCCCGGGGAGCTGTTTTTT. This chain joins TRBV9 and TRBJ2-2, with D unresolved. Germline assignment: CDR1 SGDLS and CDR2 YYNGEE. Trimming pared 5 bases from V and 6 bases from J, leaving 32 bases between. The CDR3 has 20 amino acids.

This clone was seen a handful of times. The chain has TRBV5-1 and TRBJ2-7; the D gene is possibly TRBD1 (5 bases). V lost 0 bases, J lost 2 bases, and 9 bases lay in between. This CDR3 has 14 residues. Looked up from germline, CDR1 is SGHRS and CDR2 is YFSETQ. The CDR3 nucleotides read TGCGCCAGCAGCTTGGCCGCAGGGACCTACGAGCAGTACTTC. Translation gives CASSLAAGTYEQYF.

The CDR3 DNA reads as TGTGCCAGCAGTGACTCTTGCGGCAGTTGGCCGCGGTTTGGAGAGACCCAGTACTTC. Translating it yields CASSDSCGSWPRFGETQYF. The V call is TRBV6-4, the J call TRBJ2-5; no firm D call. The V gene lost 0 bases and the J gene lost 4 bases, with 24 bases spanning the gap. The germline gives CDR1 MRHNA, CDR2 SNTAGT. This CDR3 contains 19 residues.

J is TRBJ1-4 and V is TRBV5-6, with 7 bases that match TRBD1. The CDR3 runs to 16 residues. V lost 2 bases to trimming and J lost 3 bases; unmatched junction nucleotides: 7. The germline gives CDR1 SGHDT, CDR2 YYEEEE. The DNA for the CDR3 is TGTGCCAGCAGCTTTGGGTTCGGGACAGCTAATGAAAAACTGTTTTTT. Translation gives CASSFGFGTANEKLFF.

V and J are TRBV7-8 and TRBJ2-5, with 7 bases lining up with TRBD2. CDR1 SGHVS and CDR2 FQNEAQ come from the germline V gene. V trimming: 5 bases; J trimming: 2 bases; junction bases outside the gene matches: 14. The CDR3 is 17 residues long. The CDR3: CASSRPTSVATQETQYF. CDR3 DNA: TGTGCCAGCAGCCGCCCTACTAGCGTAGCTACTCAAGAGACCCAGTACTTC.

In its sample, this clone was seen a few times. This sequence joins TRBV5-8 and TRBJ2-7, with D unresolved. V lost 1 base to trimming and J lost 2 bases, with 10 bases between them. Germline values: CDR1 SGHTS, CDR2 YDEGEE. The length of the CDR3 is 14 residues. As DNA, the CDR3 is TGTGCCAGCAGCTTGTTTCCCCCCGCCTACGAGCAGTACTTC. The encoded protein is CASSLFPPAYEQYF. Looking up the rest from reference TRBV5-8 and TRBJ2-7 gives the full variable domain: EAGVTQSPTHLIKTRGQQATLRCSPISGHTSVYWYQQALGLGLQFLLWYDEGEERNRGNFPPRFSGRQFPNYSSELNVNALELEDSALYLCASSLFPPAYEQYFGPGTRLTVT.

The chain has TRBV12-1 and TRBJ1-3; TRBD1, the table's D call, lacks a check against the DNA. TRBV12-1 has pseudogene status. The CDR3 spans 16 residues. The CDR3 is CASSPKGGSSGNTIYF. Here the CDR3 DNA reads TGTGCCAGCAGCCCCAAAGGGGGAAGCTCTGGAAACACCATATATTTT.

This clone turned up a few times. This chain joins TRBV2 and TRBJ2-1; 11 bases align to TRBD1. V dropped 7 bases and J dropped 7; count of bases not matched to a gene: 9. Germline assignment: CDR1 SNHLY and CDR2 FYNNEI. The CDR3 has 15 residues. The CDR3 spells CASIWTGGLGNEQFF. The CDR3 DNA follows: TGTGCCAGCATTTGGACAGGGGGCTTAGGAAATGAGCAGTTCTTC.

The table lists this clone with a few counts. The V call is TRBV29-1, the J call TRBJ2-5; maybe TRBD2 (5 bases). Germline assignment: CDR1 SQVTM and CDR2 ANQGSEA. The CDR3 is 15 amino acids. V gave up 5 bases and J gave up 2 bases, with 18 bases separating them. The CDR3 sequence is CSVWVHEGGQETQYF. CDR3 coding DNA: TGCAGCGTTTGGGTGCACGAGGGTGGGCAAGAGACCCAGTACTTC.

J is TRBJ2-2 and V is TRBV5-1; a possible D gene is TRBD1 (5 bases). The CDR3 has 15 amino acids. Germline values: CDR1 SGHRS, CDR2 YFSETQ. Trimming took 0 bases from V and 5 from J, leaving 11 bases between them. CDR3 residues: CASSLGVAGTGELFF. CDR3 DNA sequence: TGCGCCAGCAGCTTGGGGGTAGCAGGGACCGGGGAGCTGTTTTTT.

The chain employs TRBV7-9 and TRBJ2-7; D might be TRBD2 (6 bases). V was shortened by 5 bases and J by 3 bases, with 14 bases between the two germline ends. The germline V gene encodes CDR1 SEHNR and CDR2 FQNEAQ (reference sequence). The CDR3 consists of 14 residues. CDR3 DNA sequence: TGTGCCAGCAGCCGAGACGGGGGAGTCTACGAGCAGTACTTC. Translating gives CASSRDGGVYEQYF.

V is TRBV9 and J is TRBJ2-2; unclear D gene. This CDR3 contains 13 residues. The V end was cut by 1 base, the J end by 3 bases, with 4 bases between. Per germline, CDR1 SGDLS and CDR2 YYNGEE. CDR3 DNA: TGTGCCAGCAGCGTAACTTACACCGGGGAGCTGTTTTTT. Encoded protein: CASSVTYTGELFF.

This chain uses TRBV18 with TRBJ1-1, with D maybe TRBD1 (6 bases). CDR1 and CDR2 (germline): KGHSH, LQKENI. V was pared by 3 bases and J by 7 bases, with 18 bases between. The CDR3 has 15 residues. Written as DNA, the CDR3 is TGTGCCAGCTCACCGTCCGAGGGGGAGGGGATTGAAGCTTTCTTT. This codes for CASSPSEGEGIEAFF.

The rearrangement uses TRBV5-1 and TRBJ1-2; tentatively, D is TRBD1 (6 bases). Trimming stripped 3 bases from V and 4 bases from J, with 19 bases between. There are 16 residues in the CDR3. CDR1 is SGHRS and CDR2 is YFSETQ in the germline V gene. CDR3 sequence (DNA): TGCGCCAGCAGCTCAGAACAGGGCCCGAGTCTCTATGGCTACACCTTC. Its protein product is CASSSEQGPSLYGYTF.

The chain recombines TRBV5-4 with TRBJ2-1, with a possible D match to TRBD1 (5 bases). The CDR3 sequence is 13 residues long. Trimming stripped 2 bases from V and 4 bases from J, with 7 bases between. Germline V CDR1 and CDR2: SGHNT, YYREEE (reference sequence). The CDR3 nucleotides read TGTGCCAGCAGCTTTAACAGGTACAATGAGCAGTTCTTC. Translated, it gives CASSFNRYNEQFF.